This entry concerns a single T cell receptor (beta chain). The antigen remains unidentified. The sample belongs to a study of CD8+ T cells in alopecia areata. CDR1 and CDR2 (germline): MNHEY, SVGAGI. The CDR3 contains 13 residues. V was shortened by 6 bases and J by 4 bases, with 10 bases between the two germline ends. As to treatment: oral pan-JAK inhibitor, 5-10 mg twice daily. cDNA prepared by RNA extraction and subsequent reverse transcription served as the template for sequencing. TCRdb's table, derived via immunoSEQ multiplex PCR, lists solely in-frame clones and lacks some. The profile covers a few hundred thousand clones, with around two fifths appearing a single time and 0.4% to 0.55% taken by the ten largest. Whole-study results and caveats: Among the top 100, expanded CD8+ clones were significantly decreased by tofacitinib, as was scalp clonality.

The sample in question was CD4+ T cells sorted from blood, obtained at approximately week 30, from a patient treated with tofacitinib. The sequence came from a human donor with alopecia areata. The rearrangement joins TRBV6-5 to TRBJ1-3, with D unresolved. CDR3: CASRRDNGNTIYF. CDR3 nucleotide sequence: TGTGCCAGCAGACGAGACAACGGAAACACCATATATTTT.